Listed below are T cell receptor beta chains from one sample, sequenced in a study of PD-1 blockade in classical Hodgkin lymphoma. The method was immunoSEQ multiplex PCR; TCRdb's version includes in-frame clones alone and lacks a portion of them. The sample has about 50,000 clones, roughly 90% seen once. Sequenced material: peripheral blood mononuclear cells (PBMCs), taken before the fourth cycle of nivolumab. The receptors shown here come from a human donor with classical Hodgkin lymphoma. The CDR3 runs from the conserved cysteine through the conserved F or W. A D gene is named only where the DNA matches it firmly. Some rows have no size entry. The others give once, few or many, or a class for an expanded clone.

clone size	V gene	D gene	J gene	CDR3 protein	CDR3 DNA
once	TRBV27	NA	TRBJ2-7	CASSFSQAHYEQYF	TGTGCCAGCAGTTTTTCTCAGGCCCACTACGAGCAGTACTTC
NA	TRBV27	TRBD2	TRBJ2-1	CASSLFGVASGSHNEQFF	TGTGCCAGCAGTTTATTTGGGGTGGCTAGCGGGAGTCACAATGAGCAGTTCTTC
NA	TRBV4-2	TRBD2	TRBJ2-3	CASSQVGTTNTDTQYF	TGTGCCAGCAGCCAAGTAGGGACTACCAACACAGATACGCAGTATTTT
once	TRBV7-9	NA	TRBJ2-4	CATGHAKNIQYF	TGTGCCACCGGGCACGCCAAAAACATTCAGTACTTC
NA	TRBV29-1	TRBD2	TRBJ2-7	CSVEASSGSYEQYF	TGCAGCGTTGAAGCCTCTAGCGGGAGCTACGAGCAGTACTTC
NA	TRBV4-1	TRBD2	TRBJ2-7	CASSQESSGRGEQYF	TGCGCCAGCAGCCAAGAGTCTAGCGGGAGGGGGGAGCAGTACTTC
NA	TRBV10-3	TRBD1	TRBJ2-5	CAISRGGQGAAETQYF	TGTGCCATCTCAAGGGGCGGGCAGGGGGCAGCGGAGACCCAGTACTTC
NA	TRBV5-4	NA	TRBJ2-7	CASSLAGSSYEQYF	TGTGCCAGCAGCTTGGCTGGGAGCTCCTACGAGCAGTACTTC
NA	TRBV19	NA	TRBJ1-4	CASSTLTLVGEKLFF	TGTGCCAGTAGTACCCTAACGTTGGTTGGCGAAAAACTGTTTTTT
NA	TRBV7-9	NA	TRBJ1-4	CASSPQGFGGKLFF	TGTGCCAGCAGCCCACAAGGTTTCGGGGGAAAACTGTTTTTT
NA	TRBV10-1	TRBD1	TRBJ2-2	CASSRGQPTGELFF	TGCGCCAGCAGCCGGGGACAGCCCACCGGGGAGCTGTTTTTT
NA	TRBV30	NA	TRBJ1-2	CAWSSGMAGYTF	TGTGCCTGGAGTTCAGGGATGGCTGGCTACACCTTC
once	TRBV27	NA	TRBJ2-2	CASSALTGTRYTGELFF	TGTGCCAGCAGTGCCCTGACAGGGACTAGATACACCGGGGAGCTGTTTTTT
NA	TRBV21-1	NA	TRBJ1-3	CASSKSKSSGNTIYF	TGTGCCAGCAGCAAATCTAAGAGCTCTGGAAACACCATATATTTT
NA	TRBV5-1	TRBD1	TRBJ2-7	CASSSSGTGLYEQYF	TGCGCCAGCAGCTCTTCAGGGACAGGGCTCTACGAGCAGTACTTC
NA	TRBV4-2	NA	TRBJ2-7	CASSQVAGQTYEQYF	TGTGCCAGCAGCCAAGTAGCCGGACAGACCTACGAGCAGTACTTC
NA	TRBV19	NA	TRBJ1-2	CASSIVSYSGPNYGYTF	TGTGCCAGTAGTATAGTCAGCTACAGTGGACCTAACTATGGCTACACCTTC
NA	TRBV6-4	NA	TRBJ2-7	CASSPPETYEQYF	TGTGCCAGCAGTCCCCCCGAGACCTACGAGCAGTACTTC
few	TRBV5-6	NA	TRBJ2-6	CASTDSGANVLTF	TGTGCCAGCACCGACTCTGGGGCCAACGTCCTGACTTTC
NA	TRBV5-1	NA	TRBJ2-7	CASTPGSGASYEQYF	TGCGCCAGCACCCCTGGGAGCGGAGCCTCCTACGAGCAGTACTTC
NA	TRBV21-1	NA	TRBJ2-3	CASIIAGGPTDTQYF	TGTGCCAGCATTATAGCGGGAGGGCCAACAGATACGCAGTATTTT
NA	TRBV28	NA	TRBJ2-7	CASTLTAGYEQYF	TGTGCCAGCACCTTGACGGCAGGATACGAGCAGTACTTC
NA	TRBV5-4	NA	TRBJ1-1	CASSLTRGATEAFF	TGTGCCAGCAGCCTAACCCGAGGGGCCACTGAAGCTTTCTTT
few	TRBV6-6	TRBD1	TRBJ1-1	CASRAPGQHTEAFF	TGTGCCAGCAGGGCTCCGGGACAGCACACTGAAGCTTTCTTT
NA	TRBV6-5	TRBD1	TRBJ2-4	CASSYGPGQGQNIQYF	TGTGCCAGCAGTTACGGTCCGGGACAGGGTCAAAACATTCAGTACTTC
NA	TRBV19	TRBD1	TRBJ2-2	CASKQGAPGELFF	TGTGCCAGTAAACAGGGGGCGCCCGGGGAGCTGTTTTTT
NA	TRBV6-5	NA	TRBJ2-5	CASSYPGDRGDETQYF	TGTGCCAGCAGTTACCCGGGGGACCGTGGAGACGAGACCCAGTACTTC
NA	TRBV4-2	TRBD2	TRBJ2-3	CASSRGGVTDTQYF	TGTGCCAGCAGCCGGGGGGGAGTCACAGATACGCAGTATTTT
NA	TRBV28	TRBD1	TRBJ2-1	CASSLWTGSDNEQFF	TGTGCCAGCAGTTTATGGACAGGGAGTGACAATGAGCAGTTCTTC
NA	TRBV7-2	NA	TRBJ2-2	CVSSPTHLRELFF	TGTGTCAGCAGTCCTACCCACCTCCGGGAGCTGTTTTTT
NA	TRBV19	NA	TRBJ2-7	CASSIASGDSYEQYF	TGTGCCAGTAGTATAGCCTCCGGGGACTCCTACGAGCAGTACTTC
NA	TRBV11-3	NA	TRBJ2-2	CATTPREQQNTGELFF	TGTGCCACCACTCCCCGGGAACAGCAGAACACCGGGGAGCTGTTTTTT
NA	TRBV4-2	NA	TRBJ1-5	CASSPQGLNQPQHF	TGTGCCAGCAGCCCCCAAGGGCTCAATCAGCCCCAGCATTTT
once	TRBV2	NA	TRBJ2-5	CASREGRQRETQYF	TGTGCCAGCAGGGAGGGACGGCAAAGGGAGACCCAGTACTTC
NA	TRBV7-9	NA	TRBJ2-4	CASSHSLAKNIQYF	TGTGCCAGCAGCCACAGCCTAGCCAAAAACATTCAGTACTTC
NA	TRBV7-3	NA	TRBJ2-7	CASSLTGTGLVGRLYHEQYF	TGTGCCAGCAGCTTAACTGGGACAGGACTAGTCGGGCGCCTCTACCACGAGCAGTACTTC
NA	TRBV2	NA	TRBJ1-5	CASSDLEGPYNQPQHF	TGTGCCAGCAGTGACTTGGAGGGGCCCTACAATCAGCCCCAGCATTTT
NA	TRBV11-2	NA	TRBJ2-1	CASSSWRPEQFF	TGTGCCAGCAGCTCCTGGCGTCCTGAGCAGTTCTTC
NA	TRBV5-1	TRBD1	TRBJ2-2	CASTNTGGSGELFF	TGCGCCAGCACGAACACAGGGGGCTCCGGGGAGCTGTTTTTT
NA	TRBV2	TRBD2	TRBJ2-2	CASKREVDTGELFF	TGTGCCAGCAAGCGGGAGGTGGACACCGGGGAGCTGTTTTTT
once	TRBV19	TRBD2	TRBJ2-1	CASIPRLAGVSYNEQFF	TGTGCCAGTATCCCTCGACTAGCGGGAGTCTCCTACAATGAGCAGTTCTTC
few	TRBV4-1	NA	TRBJ2-2	CASSQDRRNTGELFF	TGCGCCAGCAGCCAAGATCGGCGGAACACCGGGGAGCTGTTTTTT
NA	TRBV5-6	NA	TRBJ1-1	CASSSETRVTEAFF	TGTGCCAGCAGCTCTGAGACCCGAGTCACTGAAGCTTTCTTT
once	TRBV9	NA	TRBJ2-3	CASSVAAGTDTQYF	TGTGCCAGCAGCGTAGCTGCGGGCACAGATACGCAGTATTTT
NA	TRBV10-1	NA	TRBJ2-7	CASSEGTSYEQYF	TGCGCCAGCAGTGAGGGGACCTCCTACGAGCAGTACTTC
NA	TRBV5-6	NA	TRBJ2-7	CASSVLKGAYEQYF	TGTGCCAGCAGCGTGCTCAAGGGTGCCTACGAGCAGTACTTC
NA	TRBV6-1	NA	TRBJ2-5	CAVLRGRQETQYF	TGTGCCGTATTGAGGGGAAGACAAGAGACCCAGTACTTC
NA	TRBV28	NA	TRBJ2-1	CASSLPDFPYNEQFF	TGTGCCAGCAGTTTACCGGACTTCCCCTACAATGAGCAGTTCTTC
NA	TRBV11-2	NA	TRBJ2-7	CASSLRVEQYF	TGTGCCAGCAGCTTAAGGGTCGAGCAGTACTTC
once	TRBV4-2	NA	TRBJ2-3	CASSPLAVSTDTQYF	TGTGCCAGCAGCCCATTAGCGGTTAGCACAGATACGCAGTATTTT
NA	TRBV14	TRBD2	TRBJ2-1	CASSGIAGASYNEQFF	TGTGCCAGCAGCGGTATAGCGGGAGCCTCCTACAATGAGCAGTTCTTC
NA	TRBV6-5	NA	TRBJ2-7	CASSYGSWYEQYF	TGTGCCAGCAGTTACGGCTCTTGGTACGAGCAGTACTTC
NA	TRBV5-4	NA	TRBJ1-1	CASSLDSRGVGNTEAFF	TGTGCCAGCAGCTTGGACAGTCGAGGCGTCGGAAACACTGAAGCTTTCTTT
NA	TRBV10-3	NA	TRBJ1-3	CAITPQVSGNTIYF	TGTGCCATCACCCCCCAAGTTTCTGGAAACACCATATATTTT
NA	TRBV6-6	NA	TRBJ2-1	CASRSWSDEQFF	TGTGCCAGCAGGAGCTGGAGCGATGAGCAGTTCTTC
NA	TRBV4-1	TRBD2	TRBJ2-2	CASSQDRTSAGELFF	TGCGCCAGCAGCCAAGATCGGACTAGCGCCGGGGAGCTGTTTTTT
NA	TRBV12-5	NA	TRBJ2-5	CASGLQRAQYF	TGTGCTAGTGGTCTCCAAAGGGCCCAGTACTTC
NA	TRBV19	TRBD2	TRBJ2-2	CASMVASGIPGELFF	TGTGCCAGTATGGTCGCTAGCGGGATCCCCGGGGAGCTGTTTTTT
NA	TRBV9	TRBD2	TRBJ2-1	CASSARDRGVPQFF	TGTGCCAGCAGCGCCCGTGATCGGGGGGTTCCCCAGTTCTTC
NA	TRBV6-1	NA	TRBJ2-7	CASSVKADGGEQYF	TGTGCCAGCAGTGTAAAAGCGGATGGGGGCGAGCAGTACTTC